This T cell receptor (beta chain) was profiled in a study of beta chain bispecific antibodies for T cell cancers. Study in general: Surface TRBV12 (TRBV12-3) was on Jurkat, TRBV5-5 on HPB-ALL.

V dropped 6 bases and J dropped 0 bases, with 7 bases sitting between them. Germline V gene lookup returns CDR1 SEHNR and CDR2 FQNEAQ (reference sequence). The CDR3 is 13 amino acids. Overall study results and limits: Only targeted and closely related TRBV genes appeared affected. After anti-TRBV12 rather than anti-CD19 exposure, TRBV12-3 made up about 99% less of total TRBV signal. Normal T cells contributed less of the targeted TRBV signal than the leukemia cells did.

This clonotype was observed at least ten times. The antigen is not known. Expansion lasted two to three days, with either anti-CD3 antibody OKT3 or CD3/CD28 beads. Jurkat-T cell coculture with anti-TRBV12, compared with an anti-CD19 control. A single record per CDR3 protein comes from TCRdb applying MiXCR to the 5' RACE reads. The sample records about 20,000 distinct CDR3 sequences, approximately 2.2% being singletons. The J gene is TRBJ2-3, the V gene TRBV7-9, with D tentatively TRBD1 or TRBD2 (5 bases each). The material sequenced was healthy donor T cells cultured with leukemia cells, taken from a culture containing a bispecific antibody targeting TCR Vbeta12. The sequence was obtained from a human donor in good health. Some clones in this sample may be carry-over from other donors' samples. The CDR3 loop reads CASSWGSTDTQYF. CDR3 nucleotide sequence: TGTGCCAGCAGTTGGGGGAGCACAGATACGCAGTATTTT.